These 18 T cell receptor beta chains were all obtained from the same sample, sequenced in a study of human T cells and chemical hapten exposure. From the RACE reads, TCRdb called clonotypes with MiXCR, one entry per CDR3 protein. The sample lists 69,000 or so distinct CDR3 sequences; over 9% were seen once. Time point in this sample: patch test 2, 6 weeks after DPC sensitization. Treatment: therapeutic diphenylcyclopropenone sensitization with weekly scalp DPC. Sample: whole blood, taken in connection with sensitization to the hapten diphenylcyclopropenone (DPC). Every receptor here comes from a woman in her fifties or sixties with alopecia areata. Some clones in this sample may be carry-over from other donors' samples.

This clonotype was seen ten or more times. The chain recombines TRBV20-1 with TRBJ1-1; the D is unclear. V shed 5 bases and J shed 0 bases, with 16 bases lying between them. Germline loops: CDR1 DFQATT, CDR2 SNEGSKA (reference sequence). The CDR3 contains 15 residues. The CDR3 sequence is CSAPQVLPMNTEAFF. The CDR3 DNA reads as TGCAGTGCTCCTCAAGTTCTACCTATGAACACTGAAGCTTTCTTT.

The chain links TRBV7-8 to TRBJ1-1; D is undetermined. The CDR3 totals 16 residues. Germline V gene sequence: CDR1 SGHVS, CDR2 FQNEAQ. Trimming cost V 0 bases and J 0 bases, with 11 bases left between them. The CDR3 nucleotides are TGTGCCAGCAGCTTAGCTCGTCAGCCCATGAACACTGAAGCTTTCTTT. Translated: CASSLARQPMNTEAFF.

The chain is built from TRBV27 and TRBJ2-1, with D perhaps matching TRBD2 (5 bases). The CDR3 sequence is 14 residues long. Germline V gene data show CDR1 as MNHEY and CDR2 as SMNVEV (reference sequence). The V and J ends lost 3 bases and 9 bases respectively, with 15 bases between them. The CDR3 is CASSLDGGLGEQFF. Written as DNA, the CDR3 is TGTGCCAGCAGTTTGGACGGCGGGCTAGGTGAGCAGTTCTTC.

The V call is TRBV10-3, the J call TRBJ2-7; D is perhaps TRBD2 (5 bases). V gave up 10 bases and J gave up 1 base, with 23 bases separating them. CDR1 is ENHRY and CDR2 is SYGVKD in the germline V gene. The CDR3 covers 16 residues. Written as DNA, the CDR3 is TGTGCCAGCAGGTCTCACGGGGAGTCCTTTTCCTACGAGCAGTACTTC. Protein: CASRSHGESFSYEQYF.

This clonotype was recorded many times. The chain couples TRBV27 to TRBJ1-1, with 11 bases identical to TRBD1. Unmatched junction bases numbered 12, after V lost 6 bases and J lost 9 bases. The CDR3 is made up of 15 amino acids. Germline V lookup: CDR1 MNHEY, CDR2 SMNVEV (reference sequence). CDR3 protein: CASRTSSGDRGKAFF. The DNA of the CDR3 is TGTGCCAGCAGAACTTCTTCGGGGGACAGGGGGAAAGCTTTCTTT.

This clonotype has a count of ten or more. CDR3 nucleotide sequence: TGCGCCAGCAGCTTAAGGCCCGGGACTAACCAAGAGACCCAGTACTTC. Translated, it gives CASSLRPGTNQETQYF. J is TRBJ2-5 and V is TRBV5-1; 7 bases line up with TRBD2. The ends lost 2 bases at V and 0 bases at J; junction bases unmatched: 7. The germline gives CDR1 SGHRS, CDR2 YFSETQ. The CDR3 has 16 amino acids.

This clonotype was found a few times. This chain links TRBV11-2 with TRBJ2-3; a weak D match, TRBD1 (6 bases). The CDR3 consists of 16 residues. Trimming took 5 bases from V and 0 from J, leaving 15 bases between them. Germline CDR1 SGHAT, CDR2 FQNNGV. The CDR3 DNA is TGTGCCAGCAGCACCGGGACACTCACTAGCACAGATACGCAGTATTTT. Translated: CASSTGTLTSTDTQYF.

The gene calls are TRBV5-1 and TRBJ1-2; possibly TRBD1 for D (6 bases). Germline CDR1 and CDR2: SGHRS and YFSETQ. V was pared by 4 bases and J by 4 bases, with 11 bases between. This CDR3 comprises 13 residues. CDR3 in amino acids: CASSAGQIYGYTF. CDR3 sequence (DNA): TGCGCCAGCAGCGCGGGACAAATCTATGGCTACACCTTC.

The V gene is TRBV29-1, the J gene TRBJ2-2; TRBD2 matches 16 bases. The CDR3 has 17 amino acids. The germline V gene encodes CDR1 SQVTM and CDR2 ANQGSEA. The V segment lost 7 bases and the J segment 2 bases; nucleotides outside the gene matches: 7. The CDR3 sequence: CSARGLAGGPNTGELFF. For the CDR3, the DNA is TGCAGCGCCCGGGGACTAGCGGGAGGGCCAAACACCGGGGAGCTGTTTTTT.

The V call is TRBV3-1, the J call TRBJ2-4; no definite D call. The CDR3 extends over 13 amino acids. Per the germline V gene, CDR1 is LGHDT and CDR2 is YNNKEL (reference sequence). V shed 7 bases and J shed 9 bases, with 16 bases lying between them. CDR3 loop: CASMGWAESIQYF. The CDR3 nucleotides read TGTGCCAGCATGGGCTGGGCCGAAAGCATTCAGTACTTC. The full variable domain, in which reference TRBV3-1 and TRBJ2-4 provide the parts outside the CDR3, is DTAVSQTPKYLVTQMGNDKSIKCEQNLGHDTMYWYKQDSKKFLKIMFSYNNKELIINETVPNRFSPKSPDKAHLNLHINSLELGDSAVYFCASMGWAESIQYFGAGTRLSVL.

The count of this clonotype is one. The rearrangement uses TRBV7-9 and TRBJ2-2, with TRBD2 matching 7 bases. The CDR3 runs to 17 residues. CDR1 is SEHNR, CDR2 FQNEAQ, per germline (reference sequence). With 7 bases clipped from V and 3 bases from J, the junction kept 14 bases outside the gene matches. The CDR3 is CASNPRGLAVDTGELFF. In nucleotides, the CDR3 is TGTGCCAGCAACCCCCGAGGGCTAGCGGTGGACACCGGGGAGCTGTTTTTT.

This clonotype turned up a few times. This chain connects TRBV13 to TRBJ2-1; possibly TRBD1 for D (5 bases). The V and J ends lost 8 bases and 1 base respectively, with 24 bases between them. The CDR3 has 18 amino acids. Germline assignment: CDR1 PRHDT and CDR2 FYEKMQ (reference sequence). This CDR3 reads CASSTIGANKGSYNEQFF. The CDR3 region has the DNA TGTGCCAGCTCCACCATAGGGGCGAACAAAGGGTCCTACAATGAGCAGTTCTTC.

The J gene is TRBJ2-7, the V gene TRBV7-9; D may be TRBD2 (5 bases). The germline V and J ends were trimmed by 5 bases and 3 bases, with 14 bases remaining between them. Germline-derived CDR1 and CDR2 are SEHNR and FQNEAQ (reference sequence). The CDR3 contains 14 residues. The CDR3 spells CASSPGKQNYEQYF. The DNA for the CDR3 is TGTGCCAGCAGCCCCGGGAAACAAAACTACGAGCAGTACTTC.

This clonotype has just a few counts. The chain is built from TRBV27 and TRBJ1-1, with 8 bases identical to TRBD1. The CDR3 has 20 residues. Trimming removed 6 bases from V and 1 base from J; junction bases left unmatched: 22. CDR1 and CDR2 (germline): MNHEY, SMNVEV (reference sequence). The CDR3 coding sequence is TGTGCCAGCAGACGCAGGACAGGGACAACCGGGCAAGTCCCGAACACTGAAGCTTTCTTT. It translates to CASRRRTGTTGQVPNTEAFF.

The chain links TRBV29-1 to TRBJ2-2; unclear D gene. V was clipped by 6 bases and J by 6 bases, with 8 bases between them. Germline CDR1 SQVTM, CDR2 ANQGSEA. The CDR3 is made up of 11 amino acids. The CDR3 spells CSVVTAGELFF. In nucleotides, the CDR3 is TGCAGCGTAGTCACAGCCGGGGAGCTGTTTTTT.

Ten or more counts support this clonotype. This chain links TRBV7-2 with TRBJ1-5, with 9 bases lining up with TRBD1. Unmatched junction bases numbered 10, after V lost 2 bases and J lost 2 bases. CDR1 and CDR2 (germline): SGHTA, FQGNSA. The CDR3 loop spans 18 amino acids. The CDR3 nucleotides read TGTGCCAGCAGCTTATGGGGACAGGGTTATGGTGGCAATCAGCCCCAGCATTTT. Protein product: CASSLWGQGYGGNQPQHF.

This clonotype showed up just a few times. The rearrangement joins TRBV2 to TRBJ1-5; D might be TRBD1 (5 bases). The CDR3 sequence is 16 residues long. Per germline, CDR1 SNHLY and CDR2 FYNNEI. V lost 5 bases to trimming and J lost 0 bases, with 14 bases between them. CDR3 amino acids: CASSMGGIYSNQPQHF. The CDR3 DNA sequence: TGTGCCAGCAGTATGGGGGGTATCTATAGCAATCAGCCCCAGCATTTT.

This clonotype occurred a few times. The chain uses TRBV28 and TRBJ1-1; D gene unclear. Germline lookup yields CDR1 MDHEN and CDR2 SYDVKM. The CDR3 consists of 13 residues. V was cut by 2 bases and J by 10 bases, with 14 bases left in between. The CDR3 spells CASSLSNIEGAFF. CDR3 coding DNA: TGTGCCAGCAGTTTAAGCAATATAGAGGGAGCTTTCTTT.